A selection of T cell receptor beta chains follows, all from one sample in a study of T-cell memory formation after mild COVID-19. TCRdb redid the calling of the 5' RACE reads with MiXCR, one entry per CDR3 protein. The data contain around 300,000 distinct CDR3 sequences, about an eighth of them seen just once; the ten biggest clones take up about 20%. The specimen was PBMCs or a T cell subset sorted from them (not recorded which). Source of these receptors: a man aged 18 to 35 who had mild COVID-19 (a few samples of this study predate the infection). Cell type and time point are not known. Both conserved end residues are part of each CDR3. The order of the fields is CDR3 length, J gene, clone size, D gene, V gene, CDR3 DNA, CDR3 protein. A D gene is named only where the DNA matches it firmly. Some rows mark clone size as missing; the rest say once, few, many or name a class of expanded clone.

length: 15
J: TRBJ2-3
size: NA
D: TRBD2
V: TRBV24-1
DNA: TGTGCCACCAGTGACCGACTAGCGCGCACAGATACGCAGTATTTT
CDR3: CATSDRLARTDTQYF

length: 13
J: TRBJ2-5
size: few
D: TRBD1
V: TRBV12-3/TRBV12-4
DNA: TGTGCCTCGCGACAGGGGGTCCAAGAGACCCAGTACTTC
CDR3: CASRQGVQETQYF

length: 17
J: TRBJ2-2
size: NA
D: TRBD1
V: TRBV4-1
DNA: TGCGCCAGCAGCCAGATCGGGACAGGGGGGAGCACCGGGGAGCTGTTTTTT
CDR3: CASSQIGTGGSTGELFF

length: 13
J: TRBJ2-1
size: few
D: NA
V: TRBV6-5
DNA: TGTGCCAGCAGTTACCCTCGGGGGTTCCAACAGTTCTTC
CDR3: CASSYPRGFQQFF

length: 14
J: TRBJ1-1
size: many
D: NA
V: TRBV29-1
DNA: TGCAGCGTCAATCTAGATTGGAGTAACACTGAAGCTTTCTTT
CDR3: CSVNLDWSNTEAFF

length: 12
J: TRBJ1-5
size: few
D: NA
V: TRBV20-1
DNA: TGCAGTGCTAGAGAGCACTTAGGGCCCCAGCATTTT
CDR3: CSAREHLGPQHF

length: 15
J: TRBJ1-3
size: many
D: TRBD1
V: TRBV6-6
DNA: TGTGCCAGCAGCCGCGGACAGGTCTCTGGAAACACCATATATTTT
CDR3: CASSRGQVSGNTIYF

length: 14
J: TRBJ1-2
size: few
D: NA
V: TRBV10-2
DNA: TGCGCCAGCAGTGAGTGGAAAGTCCCACAGGGCTACACCTTC
CDR3: CASSEWKVPQGYTF

length: 13
J: TRBJ2-5
size: NA
D: NA
V: TRBV5-1
DNA: TGCGCCAGCAGCCCCGGGGCTTGGGAGACCCAGTACTTC
CDR3: CASSPGAWETQYF

length: 13
J: TRBJ2-5
size: few
D: NA
V: TRBV30
DNA: TGTGCCTGGAGTGTACTCCCGCGGGAGACCCAGTACTTC
CDR3: CAWSVLPRETQYF

length: 13
J: TRBJ1-2
size: NA
D: TRBD1
V: TRBV18
DNA: TGTGCCAGCTCAGCCGGGACAGGTACGGGCTACACCTTC
CDR3: CASSAGTGTGYTF

length: 14
J: TRBJ2-3
size: few
D: NA
V: TRBV28
DNA: TGTGCCAGCAGAATCGGGCAGGGTAAAGATACGCAGTATTTT
CDR3: CASRIGQGKDTQYF

length: 15
J: TRBJ2-3
size: few
D: NA
V: TRBV5-1
DNA: TGCGCCAGCAGCATCTCGAAGGGGGGGACAGATACGCAGTATTTT
CDR3: CASSISKGGTDTQYF

length: 13
J: TRBJ2-5
size: many
D: TRBD1
V: TRBV5-5
DNA: TGTGCCAGCAGCTTGAGGACAGGCGAGACCCAGTACTTC
CDR3: CASSLRTGETQYF

length: 15
J: TRBJ2-1
size: NA
D: TRBD2
V: TRBV3-1
DNA: TGTGCCAGCAGCCCCGTCGGCGGGGGGGGCAATGAGCAGTTCTTC
CDR3: CASSPVGGGGNEQFF

length: 13
J: TRBJ1-5
size: NA
D: NA
V: TRBV6-1
DNA: TGTGCCCTAGCCCGCGGTAGCAATCAGCCCCAGCATTTT
CDR3: CALARGSNQPQHF

length: 15
J: TRBJ2-1
size: many
D: NA
V: TRBV9
DNA: TGTGCCAGCAGCCTAGGAGGGGGCCAGTACAATGAGCAGTTCTTC
CDR3: CASSLGGGQYNEQFF

length: 17
J: TRBJ2-2
size: few
D: NA
V: TRBV7-9
DNA: TGTGCCAGCAGCTTGGGTCGCTTCGGATCAGCATCCGGGGAGCTGTTTTTT
CDR3: CASSLGRFGSASGELFF

length: 16
J: TRBJ2-5
size: NA
D: NA
V: TRBV5-1
DNA: TGCGCCAGCAGCTCCCACGGGGTAGGGTATGAGGAGACCCAGTACTTC
CDR3: CASSSHGVGYEETQYF

length: 13
J: TRBJ1-1
size: few
D: NA
V: TRBV7-3
DNA: TGTGCCAGCAGTCAAACCGGGACAATGGAAGCTTTCTTT
CDR3: CASSQTGTMEAFF

length: 15
J: TRBJ2-7
size: NA
D: TRBD1
V: TRBV29-1
DNA: TGCAGCGTAGAAACACCAGGGGGTGATAACCACGAGCAGTACTTC
CDR3: CSVETPGGDNHEQYF

length: 16
J: TRBJ2-2
size: NA
D: TRBD2
V: TRBV6-2/TRBV6-3
DNA: TGTGCCAGCACCCCTAGCGGGGCCTCGAACACCGGGGAGCTGTTTTTT
CDR3: CASTPSGASNTGELFF

length: 13
J: TRBJ1-4
size: NA
D: NA
V: TRBV7-3
DNA: TGTGCCAGCAGCTTAACAGTAAATGAAAAACTGTTTTTT
CDR3: CASSLTVNEKLFF

length: 12
J: TRBJ1-1
size: NA
D: NA
V: TRBV7-2
DNA: TGTGCCAGCAGACGGGATAACACTGAAGCTTTCTTT
CDR3: CASRRDNTEAFF

length: 14
J: TRBJ1-1
size: NA
D: NA
V: TRBV11-2
DNA: TGTGCCAGCAGCTTAGCGGGACAAAGCACTGAAGCTTTCTTT
CDR3: CASSLAGQSTEAFF

length: 15
J: TRBJ2-5
size: few
D: TRBD1
V: TRBV24-1
DNA: TGTGCCACCAGTGATCCCATGTCCGGGACAGGAGCCCAGTACTTC
CDR3: CATSDPMSGTGAQYF

length: 14
J: TRBJ1-2
size: few
D: TRBD1
V: TRBV12-3/TRBV12-4
DNA: TGTGCCAGCAGTCCCACGGGGACAGACGATGGCTACACCTTC
CDR3: CASSPTGTDDGYTF

length: 14
J: TRBJ2-5
size: NA
D: TRBD1
V: TRBV3-1
DNA: TGTGCCAGCAGCCAAGATGACAGGGAAGAGACCCAGTACTTC
CDR3: CASSQDDREETQYF

length: 16
J: TRBJ2-5
size: few
D: TRBD2
V: TRBV20-1
DNA: TGCAGTGCGGCACCACTAAAGGCTAGCGGGCAAGAGACCCAGTACTTC
CDR3: CSAAPLKASGQETQYF

length: 16
J: TRBJ2-3
size: NA
D: TRBD2
V: TRBV29-1
DNA: TGCAGCGTTGATGGGGTAGCGGGGGCGGCCACAGATACGCAGTATTTT
CDR3: CSVDGVAGAATDTQYF

length: 15
J: TRBJ1-2
size: NA
D: NA
V: TRBV12-3/TRBV12-4
DNA: TGTGCCAGCAGTTTGTCAGGGAGCCTGTACTATGGCTACACCTTC
CDR3: CASSLSGSLYYGYTF

length: 16
J: TRBJ2-2
size: NA
D: TRBD1
V: TRBV5-1
DNA: TGCGCCAGCAGCTTGGAAGGGGGCCGGTACACCGGGGAGCTGTTTTTT
CDR3: CASSLEGGRYTGELFF

length: 12
J: TRBJ2-2
size: NA
D: NA
V: TRBV24-1
DNA: TGTGCCACCAGTGACCGGACAGGGGAGCTGTTTTTT
CDR3: CATSDRTGELFF